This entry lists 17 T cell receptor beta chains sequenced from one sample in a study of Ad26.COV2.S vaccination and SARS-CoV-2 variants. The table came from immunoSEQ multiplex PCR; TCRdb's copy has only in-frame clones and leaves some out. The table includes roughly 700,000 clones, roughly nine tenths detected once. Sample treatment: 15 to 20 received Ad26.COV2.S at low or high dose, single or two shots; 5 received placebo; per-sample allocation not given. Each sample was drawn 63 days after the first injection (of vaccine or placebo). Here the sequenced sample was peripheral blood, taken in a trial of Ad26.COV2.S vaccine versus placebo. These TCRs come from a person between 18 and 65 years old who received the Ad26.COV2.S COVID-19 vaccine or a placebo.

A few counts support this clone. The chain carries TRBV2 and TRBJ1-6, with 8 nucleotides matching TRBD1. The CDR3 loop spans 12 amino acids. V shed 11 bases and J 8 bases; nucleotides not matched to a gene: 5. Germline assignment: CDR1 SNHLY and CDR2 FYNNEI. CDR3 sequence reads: CAGGQGYSPLHF. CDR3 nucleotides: TGTGCCGGCGGACAGGGTTATTCACCCCTCCACTTT.

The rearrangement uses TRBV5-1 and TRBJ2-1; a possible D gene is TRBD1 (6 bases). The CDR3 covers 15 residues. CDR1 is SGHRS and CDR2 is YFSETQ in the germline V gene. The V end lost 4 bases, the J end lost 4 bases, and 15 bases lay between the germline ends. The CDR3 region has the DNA TGCGCCAGCAGCCTCCCCGGACAGACATACAATGAGCAGTTCTTC. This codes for CASSLPGQTYNEQFF. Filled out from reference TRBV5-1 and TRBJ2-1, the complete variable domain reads KAGVTQTPRYLIKTRGQQVTLSCSPISGHRSVSWYQQTPGQGLQFLFEYFSETQRNKGNFPGRFSGRQFSNSRSEMNVSTLELGDSALYLCASSLPGQTYNEQFFGPGTRLTVL.

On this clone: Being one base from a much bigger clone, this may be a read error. The CDR3 protein is CASSPGTSVYNEQFF. Here the CDR3 DNA reads TGTGCCAGCAGCCCCGGGACTAGCGTCTACAATGAGCAGTTCTTC. The chain combines TRBV6-5 with TRBJ2-1, with 10 bases aligning to TRBD2. CDR1 and CDR2 from the germline V gene are MNHEY and SVGAGI. The CDR3 contains 15 residues. The junction had 5 bases not matched to a gene; V was cut back by 6 bases and J by 3 bases.

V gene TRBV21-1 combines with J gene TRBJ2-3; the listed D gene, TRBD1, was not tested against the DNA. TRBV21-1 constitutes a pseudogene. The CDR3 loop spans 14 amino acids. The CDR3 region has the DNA TGTGCCAGCGCGGGGACAGGGGACACAGATACGCAGTATTTT. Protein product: CASAGTGDTDTQYF.

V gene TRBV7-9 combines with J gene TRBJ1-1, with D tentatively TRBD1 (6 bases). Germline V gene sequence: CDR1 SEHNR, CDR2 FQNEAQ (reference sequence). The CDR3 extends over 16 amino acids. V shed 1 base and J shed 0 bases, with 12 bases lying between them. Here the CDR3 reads CASSLVGGLLNTEAFF. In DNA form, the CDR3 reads TGTGCCAGCAGCTTAGTGGGGGGGCTCCTGAACACTGAAGCTTTCTTT.

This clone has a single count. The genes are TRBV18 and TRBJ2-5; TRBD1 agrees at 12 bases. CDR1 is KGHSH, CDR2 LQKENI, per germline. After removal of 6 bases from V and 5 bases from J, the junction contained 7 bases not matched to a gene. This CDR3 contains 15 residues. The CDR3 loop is CASSPGQGALETQYF. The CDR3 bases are TGTGCCAGCTCCCCGGGACAGGGGGCTTTGGAGACCCAGTACTTC.

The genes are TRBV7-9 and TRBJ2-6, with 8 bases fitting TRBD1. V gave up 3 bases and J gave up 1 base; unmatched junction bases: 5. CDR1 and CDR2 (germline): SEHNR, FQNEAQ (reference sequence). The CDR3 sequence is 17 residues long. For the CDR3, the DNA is TGTGCCAGCAGCTTGGGGACAGGCGTTTCTGGGGCCAACGTCCTGACTTTC. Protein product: CASSLGTGVSGANVLTF.

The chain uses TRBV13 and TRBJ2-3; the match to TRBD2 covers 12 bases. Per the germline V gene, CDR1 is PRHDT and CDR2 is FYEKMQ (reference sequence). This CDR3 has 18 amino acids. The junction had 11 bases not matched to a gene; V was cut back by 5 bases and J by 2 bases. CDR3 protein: CASSHRRTSGAFTDTQYF. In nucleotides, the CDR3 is TGTGCCAGCAGCCACCGGAGGACTAGCGGGGCCTTCACAGATACGCAGTATTTT. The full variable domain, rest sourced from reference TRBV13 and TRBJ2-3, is AAGVIQSPRHLIKEKRETATLKCYPIPRHDTVYWYQQGPGQDPQFLISFYEKMQSDKGSIPDRFSAQQFSDYHSELNMSSLELGDSALYFCASSHRRTSGAFTDTQYFGPGTRLTVL.

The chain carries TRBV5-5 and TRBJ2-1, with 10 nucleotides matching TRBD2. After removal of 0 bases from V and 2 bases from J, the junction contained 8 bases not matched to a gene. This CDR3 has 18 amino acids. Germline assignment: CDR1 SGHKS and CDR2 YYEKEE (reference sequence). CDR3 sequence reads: CASSLVRPSGGTYNEQFF. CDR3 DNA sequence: TGTGCCAGCAGCTTGGTTCGCCCTAGCGGGGGCACCTACAATGAGCAGTTCTTC.

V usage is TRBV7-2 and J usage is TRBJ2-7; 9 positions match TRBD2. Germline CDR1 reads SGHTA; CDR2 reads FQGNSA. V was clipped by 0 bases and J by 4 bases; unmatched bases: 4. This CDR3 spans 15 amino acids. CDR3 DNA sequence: TGTGCCAGCAGCTTAGCGGTTCTAGCGGGGTACGAGCAGTACTTC. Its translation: CASSLAVLAGYEQYF.

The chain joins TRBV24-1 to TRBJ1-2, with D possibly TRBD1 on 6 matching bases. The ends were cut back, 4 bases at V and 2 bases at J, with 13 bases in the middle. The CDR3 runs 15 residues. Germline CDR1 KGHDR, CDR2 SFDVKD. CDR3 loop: CATSDPAQGNYGYTF. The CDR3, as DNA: TGTGCCACCAGTGACCCCGCACAGGGAAACTATGGCTACACCTTC.

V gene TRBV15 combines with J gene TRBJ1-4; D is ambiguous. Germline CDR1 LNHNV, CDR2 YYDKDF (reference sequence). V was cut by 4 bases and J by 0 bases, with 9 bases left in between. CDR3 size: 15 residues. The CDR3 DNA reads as TGTGCCACCAGCAAAGACACCACAACTAATGAAAAACTGTTTTTT. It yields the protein CATSKDTTTNEKLFF.

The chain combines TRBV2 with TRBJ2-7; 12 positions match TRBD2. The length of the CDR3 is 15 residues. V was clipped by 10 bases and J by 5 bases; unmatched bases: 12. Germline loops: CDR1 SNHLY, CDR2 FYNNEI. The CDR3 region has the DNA TGTGCCACCTCTAGCGGGAGGGCCTATGGGGACGAGCAGTACTTC. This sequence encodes CATSSGRAYGDEQYF.

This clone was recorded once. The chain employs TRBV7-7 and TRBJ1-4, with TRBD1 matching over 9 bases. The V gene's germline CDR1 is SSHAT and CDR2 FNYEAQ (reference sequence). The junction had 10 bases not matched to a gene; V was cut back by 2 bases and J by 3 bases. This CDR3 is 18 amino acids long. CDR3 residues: CASSLKGTGPLANEKLFF. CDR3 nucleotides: TGTGCCAGCAGCTTAAAGGGGACAGGGCCACTTGCTAATGAAAAACTGTTTTTT.

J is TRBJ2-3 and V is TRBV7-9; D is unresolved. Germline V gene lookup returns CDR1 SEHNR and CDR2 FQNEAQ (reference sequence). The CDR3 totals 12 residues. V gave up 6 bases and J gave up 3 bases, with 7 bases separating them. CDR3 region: CASSIQTDTQYF. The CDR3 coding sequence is TGTGCCAGCAGTATACAGACAGATACGCAGTATTTT. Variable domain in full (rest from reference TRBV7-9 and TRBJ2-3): DTGVSQNPRHKITKRGQNVTFRCDPISEHNRLYWYRQTLGQGPEFLTYFQNEAQLEKSRLLSDRFSAERPKGSFSTLEIQRTEQGDSAMYLCASSIQTDTQYFGPGTRLTVL.

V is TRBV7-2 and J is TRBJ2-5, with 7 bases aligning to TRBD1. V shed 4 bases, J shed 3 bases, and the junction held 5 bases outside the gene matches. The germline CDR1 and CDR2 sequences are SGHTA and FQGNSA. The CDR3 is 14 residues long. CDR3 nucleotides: TGTGCCAGCAGCTACCAGACAGGGAAAGAGACCCAGTACTTC. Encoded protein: CASSYQTGKETQYF. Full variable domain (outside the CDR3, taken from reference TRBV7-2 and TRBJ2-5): GAGVSQSPSNKVTEKGKDVELRCDPISGHTALYWYRQSLGQGLEFLIYFQGNSAPDKSGLPSDRFSAERTGGSVSTLTIQRTQQEDSAVYLCASSYQTGKETQYFGPGTRLLVL.

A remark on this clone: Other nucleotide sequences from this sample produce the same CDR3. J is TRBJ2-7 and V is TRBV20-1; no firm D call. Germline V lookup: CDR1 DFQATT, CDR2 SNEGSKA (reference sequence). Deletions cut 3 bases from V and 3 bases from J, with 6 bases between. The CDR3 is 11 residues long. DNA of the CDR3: TGCAGTGCTAGTCCAGGCTACGAGCAGTACTTC. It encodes CSASPGYEQYF.